This TCR beta chain was captured in a study of cytomegalovirus exposure and HLA in healthy donors. At the level of the study: Out of approximately 400 genotyped donors, roughly 78% belonged to the Caucasian-associated ancestry cluster. Study-wide results and caveats: Specificity of a few CMV-associated chains for CMV antigens was verified in vitro. Cytomegalovirus association was listed for 164 TCR beta chains.

Of note for this clone: Its antigen is undetermined.

Unmatched junction bases numbered 8, after V lost 4 bases and J lost 2 bases. The CDR3 extends over 16 amino acids. Germline V gene lookup returns CDR1 SGHDT and CDR2 YYEEEE. Each donor was healthy, and each was a bone marrow donor. 60 Vbeta and 13 Jbeta primers were used in PCR. Assay used: immunoSEQ multiplex PCR; TCRdb lists only in-frame clones, some missing. The sample yields about 170,000 clones, under 80% seen once. The TCR was taken from a woman aged 45-65 years in good health and CMV-seropositive. This sequence joins TRBV5-6 and TRBJ1-3, with 8 bases lining up with TRBD1. Sequencing input: PBMCs. CDR3 amino acids: CASSGQGFRAGNTIYF. The CDR3 DNA is TGTGCCAGCAGCGGACAGGGATTTAGAGCTGGAAACACCATATATTTT.